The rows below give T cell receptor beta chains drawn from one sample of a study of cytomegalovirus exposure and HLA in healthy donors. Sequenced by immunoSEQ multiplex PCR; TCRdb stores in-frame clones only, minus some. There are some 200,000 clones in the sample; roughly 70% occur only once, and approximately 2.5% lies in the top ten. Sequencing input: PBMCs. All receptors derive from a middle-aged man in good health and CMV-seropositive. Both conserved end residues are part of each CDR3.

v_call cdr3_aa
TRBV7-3 CASSLGGEADTQYF
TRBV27 CASSPTGAGEFGYTF
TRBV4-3 CASSQDGQTFGYGYTF
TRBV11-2 CASRSRGETQYF
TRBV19 CASSPGQGAAYNYGYTF
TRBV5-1 CASKIRTGAGYEQFF
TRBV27 CASSERGPRTEAFF
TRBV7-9 CASSLSTDTQYF
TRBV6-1 CASSDPDGVRVHGYTF
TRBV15 CATSTPDRYNTEAFF